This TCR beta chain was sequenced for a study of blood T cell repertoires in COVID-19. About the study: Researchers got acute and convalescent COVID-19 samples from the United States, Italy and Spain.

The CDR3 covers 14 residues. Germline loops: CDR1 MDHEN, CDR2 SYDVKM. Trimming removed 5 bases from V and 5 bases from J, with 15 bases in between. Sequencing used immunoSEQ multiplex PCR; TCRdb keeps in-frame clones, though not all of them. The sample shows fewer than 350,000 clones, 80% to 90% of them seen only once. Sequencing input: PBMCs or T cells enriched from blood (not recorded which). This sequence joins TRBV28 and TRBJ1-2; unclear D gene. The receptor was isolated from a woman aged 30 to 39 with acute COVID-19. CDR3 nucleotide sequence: TGTGCCAGCAGTCCTAACCAAAACCGGTATGGCTACACCTTC. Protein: CASSPNQNRYGYTF.